Detailed here is one T cell receptor beta chain. The junction does not match germline at one end; this may be a read error. This sample stems from a study of CD8 T cells in Susac syndrome. FACS enriched CD8+ TEMRA cells, while bulk CD8+ and CD4+ were negatively isolated. The CDR3 contains 11 residues. The germline CDR1 and CDR2 sequences are MNHEY and SVGEGT. Random-hexamer reverse transcription was applied to roughly 0.5 to 1 ug RNA. An immunoSEQ multiplex PCR amplified TCR beta CDR3 over 54 Vbeta and 13 Jbeta. From the immunoSEQ multiplex PCR reads, TCRdb called clonotypes with MiXCR, one entry per CDR3 protein. The sample contains roughly 200,000 distinct CDR3 sequences, nearly 97% of which appear only once.

This receptor was identified in a human donor with multiple sclerosis. The sequencing sample was made of CD4+ T cells from PBMCs. This rearrangement joins TRBV6-2 or TRBV6-3 to TRBJ1-4; D not certain. The CDR3 sequence is CASSLLRMAIF. DNA of the CDR3: TGTGCCAGCAGTTTGCTCAGAATGGCGATTTTT.